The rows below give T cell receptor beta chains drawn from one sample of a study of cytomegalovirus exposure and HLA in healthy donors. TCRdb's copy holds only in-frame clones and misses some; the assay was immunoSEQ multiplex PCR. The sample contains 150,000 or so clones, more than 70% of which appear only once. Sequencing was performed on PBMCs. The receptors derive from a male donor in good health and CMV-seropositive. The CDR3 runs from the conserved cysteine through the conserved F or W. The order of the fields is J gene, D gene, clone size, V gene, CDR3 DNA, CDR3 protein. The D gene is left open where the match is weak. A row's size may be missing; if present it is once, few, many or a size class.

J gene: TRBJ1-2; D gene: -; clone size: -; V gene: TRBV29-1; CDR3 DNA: TGCAGCGTTGAACGGGGGCAGGGGAGGGTCTATGGCTACACCTTC; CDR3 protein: CSVERGQGRVYGYTF
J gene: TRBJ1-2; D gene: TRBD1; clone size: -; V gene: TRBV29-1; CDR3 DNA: TGCAGCGTTGAGGGCCCCCCCTCGGACAGGGCAACACTACCATATGGCTACACCTTC; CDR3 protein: CSVEGPPSDRATLPYGYTF
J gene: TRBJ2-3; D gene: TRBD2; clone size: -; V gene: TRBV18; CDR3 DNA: TGTGCCAGCTCACTTGGACTAGCGGGATTCACAGATACGCAGTATTTT; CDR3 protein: CASSLGLAGFTDTQYF
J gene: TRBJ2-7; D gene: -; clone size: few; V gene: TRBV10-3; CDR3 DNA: TGTGCCATCAGAGAACAGGGGGGGTACGAGCAGTACTTC; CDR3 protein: CAIREQGGYEQYF
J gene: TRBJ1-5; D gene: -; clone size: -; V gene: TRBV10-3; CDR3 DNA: TGTGCCATCAGCGATGACAGGCTTAGGGGCAATCAGCCCCAGCATTTT; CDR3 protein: CAISDDRLRGNQPQHF
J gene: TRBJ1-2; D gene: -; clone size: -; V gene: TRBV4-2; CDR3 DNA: TGTGCCAGCAGCCAAACTACGGACAGCTATGGCTACACCTTC; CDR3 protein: CASSQTTDSYGYTF
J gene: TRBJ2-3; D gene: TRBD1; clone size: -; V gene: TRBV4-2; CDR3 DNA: TGTGCCAGCAGCCAAGAGGGGACAGGGGCGGTAGCAGATACGCAGTATTTT; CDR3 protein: CASSQEGTGAVADTQYF
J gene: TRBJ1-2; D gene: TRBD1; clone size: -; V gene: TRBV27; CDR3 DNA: TGTGCCAGCAGTTCCGGACAGGGCCGAGGCTACACCTTC; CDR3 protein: CASSSGQGRGYTF
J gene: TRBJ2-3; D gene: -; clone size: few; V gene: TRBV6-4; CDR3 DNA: TGTGCCAGCAGTGACTCGGGGGAGGCCTCAGATACGCAGTATTTT; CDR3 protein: CASSDSGEASDTQYF
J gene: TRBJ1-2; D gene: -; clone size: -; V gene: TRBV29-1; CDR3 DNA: TGCAGCGTTTCCCAGGAGGGATCCCTCTATGGCTACACCTTC; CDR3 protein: CSVSQEGSLYGYTF
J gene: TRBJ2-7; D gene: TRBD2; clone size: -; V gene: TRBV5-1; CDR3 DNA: TGCGCCAGCAGCTTGGAAGGCCCTCTAGCGGGAGAACTCAACGAGCAGTACTTC; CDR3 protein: CASSLEGPLAGELNEQYF
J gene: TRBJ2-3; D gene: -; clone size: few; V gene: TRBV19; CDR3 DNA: TGTGCCAGTAGTATTTCCAGGGCAGATACGCAGTATTTT; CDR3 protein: CASSISRADTQYF
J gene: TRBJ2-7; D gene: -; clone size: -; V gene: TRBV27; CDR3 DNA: TGTGCCAGCAGTCCGACTGGATTCTACGAGCAGTACTTC; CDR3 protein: CASSPTGFYEQYF
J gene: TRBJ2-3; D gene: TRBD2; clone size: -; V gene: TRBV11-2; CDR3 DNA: TGTGCCAGCAGCTTAGGGGAGCGGCGGGGGGCTAGCACAGATACGCAGTATTTT; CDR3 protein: CASSLGERRGASTDTQYF
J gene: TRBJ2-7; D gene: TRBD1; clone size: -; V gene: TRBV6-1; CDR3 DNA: TGTGCCAGCAGTGGAGCACAGGGGGCAAGGGGGTACGAGCAGTACTTC; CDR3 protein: CASSGAQGARGYEQYF
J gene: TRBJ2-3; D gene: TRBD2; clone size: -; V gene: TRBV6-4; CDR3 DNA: TGTGCCAGCAGTGACAGAGCGGGAGCGGGGGGCACAGATACGCAGTATTTT; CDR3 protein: CASSDRAGAGGTDTQYF
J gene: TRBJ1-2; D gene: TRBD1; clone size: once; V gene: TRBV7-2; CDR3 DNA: TGTGCCAGCAGCTTAGGGGGACAGGGGGCTGATTATGGCTACACCTTC; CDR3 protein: CASSLGGQGADYGYTF
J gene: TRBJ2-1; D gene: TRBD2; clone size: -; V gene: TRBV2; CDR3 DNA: TGTGCCAGCAGCGATAGCGGGAGCTCCTACAATGAGCAGTTCTTC; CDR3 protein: CASSDSGSSYNEQFF
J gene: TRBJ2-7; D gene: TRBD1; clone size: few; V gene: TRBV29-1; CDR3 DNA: TGCAGCGTGGGGACAGCCTACGAGCAGTACTTC; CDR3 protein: CSVGTAYEQYF
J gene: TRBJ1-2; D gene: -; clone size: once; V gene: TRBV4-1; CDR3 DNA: TGCGCCAGCAGCACCCATGCAGTGGCAGTTAACTATGGCTACACCTTC; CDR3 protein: CASSTHAVAVNYGYTF
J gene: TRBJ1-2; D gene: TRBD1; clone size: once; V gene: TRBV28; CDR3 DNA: TGTGCCACCTACTGGGGACAGGGGTTTGGCTACACCTTC; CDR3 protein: CATYWGQGFGYTF
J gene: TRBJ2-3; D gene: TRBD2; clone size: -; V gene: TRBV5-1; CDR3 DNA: TGCGCCAGCAGCTCCCCGACTAGCGGGAGGATCGATACGCAGTATTTT; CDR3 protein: CASSSPTSGRIDTQYF
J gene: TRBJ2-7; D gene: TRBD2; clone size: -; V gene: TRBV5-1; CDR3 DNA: TGCGCCAGCAGCCCCGGACTAGCGGGAAACGCCTACGAGCAGTACTTC; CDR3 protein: CASSPGLAGNAYEQYF
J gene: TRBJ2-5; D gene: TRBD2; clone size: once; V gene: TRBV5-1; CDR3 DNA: TGCGCCAGCAGCATGGGACTAGCGGGAGACGTAGAGACCCAGTACTTC; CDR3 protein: CASSMGLAGDVETQYF
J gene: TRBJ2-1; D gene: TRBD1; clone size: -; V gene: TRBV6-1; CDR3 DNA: TGTGCCAGCAGTGCTAGGACAGGGCAGGCGGTGGGTCCTTTCGAGCAGTTCTTC; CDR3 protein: CASSARTGQAVGPFEQFF
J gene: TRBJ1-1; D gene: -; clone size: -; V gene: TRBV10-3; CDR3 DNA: TGTGCCATCGTGAGCACCTCGAACACTGAAGCTTTCTTT; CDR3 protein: CAIVSTSNTEAFF
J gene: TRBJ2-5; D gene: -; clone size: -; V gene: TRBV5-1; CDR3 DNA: TGCGCCAGCAGCACCCAAGGCCTATCGGAGGAGACCCAGTACTTC; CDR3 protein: CASSTQGLSEETQYF
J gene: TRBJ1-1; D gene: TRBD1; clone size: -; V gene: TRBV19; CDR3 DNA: TGTGCCAGTAGAAGGACAGGACAAAACACTGAAGCTTTCTTT; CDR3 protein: CASRRTGQNTEAFF
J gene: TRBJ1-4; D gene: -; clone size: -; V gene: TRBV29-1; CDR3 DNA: TGCAGCGTTGACGGGAATAATGAAAAACTGTTTTTT; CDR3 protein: CSVDGNNEKLFF
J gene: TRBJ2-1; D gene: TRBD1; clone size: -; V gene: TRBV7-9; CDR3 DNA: TGTGCCAGCAGCAGACAGGGGACAGCGAAGCAGCTCTTC; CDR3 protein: CASSRQGTAKQLF
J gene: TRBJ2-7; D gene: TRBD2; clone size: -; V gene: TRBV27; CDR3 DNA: TGTGCCAGCAAGACTAGCGGGAGTATTTACGAGCAGTACTTC; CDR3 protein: CASKTSGSIYEQYF